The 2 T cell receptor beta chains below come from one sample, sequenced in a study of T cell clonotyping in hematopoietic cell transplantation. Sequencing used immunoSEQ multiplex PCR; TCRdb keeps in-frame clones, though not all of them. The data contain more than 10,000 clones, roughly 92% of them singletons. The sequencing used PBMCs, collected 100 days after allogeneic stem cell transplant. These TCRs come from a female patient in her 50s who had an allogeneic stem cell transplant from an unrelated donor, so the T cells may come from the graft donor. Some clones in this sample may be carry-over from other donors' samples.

CDR3 in amino acids: CASSTSGRAGGELFF. CDR3 nucleotide sequence: TGTGCCAGCAGTACTAGCGGGAGGGCCGGCGGGGAGCTGTTTTTT. This chain connects TRBV28 to TRBJ2-2, with 13 bases that match TRBD2. Germline-derived CDR1 and CDR2 are MDHEN and SYDVKM. The trim removed 5 bases at V and 7 bases at J, leaving 4 bases unmatched. This CDR3 spans 15 amino acids.

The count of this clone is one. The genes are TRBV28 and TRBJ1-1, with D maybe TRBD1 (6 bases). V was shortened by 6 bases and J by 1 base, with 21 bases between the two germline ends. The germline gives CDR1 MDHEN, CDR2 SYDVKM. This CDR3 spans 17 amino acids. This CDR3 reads CASSSQGDESPNTEAFF. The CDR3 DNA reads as TGTGCCAGCAGCTCACAGGGCGACGAATCCCCGAACACTGAAGCTTTCTTT.